The 28 T cell receptor beta chains below were found in one sample sequenced in a study of T cells after yellow fever vaccination. Each CDR3 protein gets one entry after TCRdb re-called the 5' RACE reads with MiXCR. Of 95,000 to 150,000 distinct CDR3 sequences in the sample, approximately 16% were seen once. Sample: CD8+ T cells sorted from PBMCs, taken 5 days after the yellow fever booster vaccination. The receptors shown here come from a man between 18 and 29 years old who received the YFV17D yellow fever vaccine.

J is TRBJ1-2 and V is TRBV12-3 or TRBV12-4; D is unresolved. CDR3 length: 11 residues. The ends were cut back, 8 bases at V and 7 bases at J, with 11 bases in the middle. The CDR3 coding sequence is TGTGCCAGCGACGGCCTGGGTGGCTACACCTTC. Encoded protein: CASDGLGGYTF.

The V gene is TRBV7-8, the J gene TRBJ2-1; D perhaps matches TRBD2 (6 bases). This CDR3 has 14 amino acids. CDR1 is SGHVS and CDR2 is FQNEAQ in the germline V gene. Trimming left V 0 bases short and J 8 bases short, with 11 bases between. The CDR3, as DNA: TGTGCCAGCAGCTTAGCGGTGGGGGACTATGAGCAGTTCTTC. Translating it yields CASSLAVGDYEQFF.

This clonotype was observed many times. The chain combines TRBV5-5 with TRBJ2-7; either TRBD1 or TRBD2 may fit D (5 bases each). The germline V and J ends were trimmed by 4 bases and 0 bases, with 17 bases remaining between them. Germline V CDR1 and CDR2: SGHKS, YYEKEE (reference sequence). The CDR3 runs 16 residues. The CDR3, as DNA: TGTGCCAGCAGCGTACACCCGGGACGGAGCTCCTACGAGCAGTACGTC. It translates to CASSVHPGRSSYEQYV.

The rearrangement joins TRBV7-9 to TRBJ1-2; no clear D. The germline V and J ends were trimmed by 3 bases and 0 bases, with 11 bases remaining between them. Germline V lookup: CDR1 SEHNR, CDR2 FQNEAQ (reference sequence). This CDR3 is built from 15 residues. The CDR3 reads CASSFNAVPNYGYTF. CDR3 bases: TGTGCCAGCAGCTTTAACGCGGTTCCTAACTATGGCTACACCTTC.

This rearrangement joins TRBV4-3 to TRBJ2-5, with D uncertain. Germline V gene data show CDR1 as LGHNA and CDR2 as YSLEER. V shed 2 bases and J shed 1 base, with 11 bases lying between them. The CDR3 length is 15 residues. The CDR3 region is CASSQRLAIQETQYF. The CDR3 DNA follows: TGCGCCAGCAGCCAACGACTCGCAATCCAAGAGACCCAGTACTTC.

The V and J genes are TRBV29-1 and TRBJ2-2, with D possibly TRBD1 on 5 matching bases. V lost 4 bases and J lost 5, with 20 bases in between. The CDR3 contains 16 residues. CDR1 is SQVTM, CDR2 ANQGSEA, per germline. CDR3: CSVVVGGREITGELFF. CDR3 nucleotides: TGCAGCGTTGTTGTTGGTGGCAGGGAAATAACCGGGGAGCTGTTTTTT.

The chain links TRBV4-3 to TRBJ2-3; unclear D gene. The germline CDR1 and CDR2 sequences are LGHNA and YSLEER. The CDR3 spans 15 residues. V was cut by 0 bases and J by 5 bases, with 12 bases left in between. CDR3 residues: CASSQDGRVGDTQYF. CDR3 nucleotides: TGCGCCAGCAGCCAAGATGGAAGGGTAGGAGATACGCAGTATTTT.

The chain has TRBV6-2 or TRBV6-3 and TRBJ2-1; 8 bases fit TRBD2. Per germline, CDR1 MNHEY and CDR2 SVGEGT. V was pared by 5 bases and J by 3 bases, with 9 bases of the junction left unmatched. The length of the CDR3 is 16 residues. As DNA, the CDR3 is TGTGCCAGCAGTAGACGGGATAGCGGGGACTACAATGAGCAGTTCTTC. It yields the protein CASSRRDSGDYNEQFF.

The CDR3 DNA reads as TGTGCCATCAGGACAGCCACCGGGGAGCTGTTTTTT. Translating it yields CAIRTATGELFF. The rearrangement uses TRBV10-3 and TRBJ2-2; D perhaps matches TRBD1 (5 bases). V gave up 6 bases and J gave up 4 bases, with 6 bases separating them. This CDR3 is built from 12 residues. CDR1 and CDR2 from the germline V gene are ENHRY and SYGVKD.

The rearrangement links TRBV10-2 to TRBJ2-7, with 9 bases that match TRBD2. The V gene's germline CDR1 is WSHSY and CDR2 SAAADI. Germline trimming cut 8 bases from V and 1 base from J; bases unmatched to any gene: 6. This CDR3 contains 14 residues. CDR3 region: CASSGTSRSYEQYF. CDR3 in DNA: TGCGCCAGCTCCGGGACTAGCCGATCCTACGAGCAGTACTTC.

The chain carries TRBV7-9 and TRBJ1-1; TRBD1 agrees at 9 bases. CDR1 and CDR2 (germline): SEHNR, FQNEAQ (reference sequence). The V and J ends lost 5 bases and 5 bases, in that order; junction bases with no gene match: 6. The CDR3 spans 14 residues. In nucleotides, the CDR3 is TGTGCCAGCAGCGCACCGGGACAGGGAACTGAAGCTTTCTTT. Its protein product is CASSAPGQGTEAFF.

This clonotype came up a few times. The chain joins TRBV4-1 to TRBJ2-7; 11 nucleotides line up with TRBD2. Germline V gene sequence: CDR1 MGHRA, CDR2 YSYEKL. The length of the CDR3 is 16 residues. V lost 3 bases, J lost 5 bases, and 9 bases stayed unmatched. CDR3 protein: CASSQVGGLAAHEQYF. The CDR3 DNA reads TGCGCCAGCAGCCAGGTAGGGGGACTAGCGGCCCACGAGCAGTACTTC.

The V call is TRBV4-1, the J call TRBJ2-6; 9 bases match TRBD1. Germline V CDR1 and CDR2: MGHRA, YSYEKL. This CDR3 is built from 19 residues. With 3 bases clipped from V and 0 bases from J, the junction kept 9 bases outside the gene matches. The CDR3 DNA is TGCGCCAGCAGCCAGACACCGGGACAGGGTATCTCTGGGGCCAACGTCCTGACTTTC. It codes for CASSQTPGQGISGANVLTF.

The J gene is TRBJ2-1, the V gene TRBV6-5; 8 nucleotides agree with TRBD1. Germline lookup yields CDR1 MNHEY and CDR2 SVGAGI. V lost 1 base and J lost 6; bases outside the gene matches: 2. This CDR3 region has 14 residues. CDR3 in DNA: TGTGCCAGCAGTTACTACACAGGGGGCAATGAGCAGTTCTTC. It encodes CASSYYTGGNEQFF.

J is TRBJ2-1 and V is TRBV6-2 or TRBV6-3, with 14 bases identical to TRBD2. V shed 2 bases and J 0 bases; nucleotides not matched to a gene: 9. Germline CDR1 is MNHEY and CDR2 is SVGEGT. This CDR3 comprises 20 residues. DNA for the CDR3: TGTGCCAGCAGTTACCACGGACTAGCGGGGGGCGCCAGCTCCTACAATGAGCAGTTCTTC. This sequence encodes CASSYHGLAGGASSYNEQFF.

This clonotype was seen a few times. This chain connects TRBV6-5 to TRBJ2-3; D gene uncertain. Trimming took off 6 bases at V and 5 bases at J, with 12 bases between the two ends. Germline V gene sequence: CDR1 MNHEY, CDR2 SVGAGI. This CDR3 contains 13 residues. In nucleotides, the CDR3 is TGTGCCAGCAGCTATCTGAGTAGAGATACGCAGTATTTT. It encodes CASSYLSRDTQYF.

This clonotype was seen a handful of times. V gene TRBV9 combines with J gene TRBJ2-4, with TRBD1 as a possible D gene (6 bases). V shed 3 bases and J shed 1 base, with 14 bases lying between them. CDR1 and CDR2 (germline): SGDLS, YYNGEE. This CDR3 spans 16 amino acids. The CDR3 nucleotides read TGTGCCAGCAGCGAATACAGGGAAGCGGCCAAAAACATTCAGTACTTC. This translates into CASSEYREAAKNIQYF.

This clonotype was detected a few times. This sequence joins TRBV12-3 or TRBV12-4 and TRBJ1-1; 7 nucleotides agree with TRBD1. The CDR3 covers 15 residues. V lost 6 bases to trimming and J lost 7 bases; unmatched junction nucleotides: 14. CDR3 DNA: TGTGCCAGCAGGTCTACAGACCGAGACAGGGATGAAGCTTTCTTT. This translates into CASRSTDRDRDEAFF.

CDR3 region: CASSRPYLSTDTQYF. The CDR3 nucleotides are TGTGCCAGCAGCCGTCCTTATCTTAGCACAGATACGCAGTATTTT. The chain joins TRBV5-6 to TRBJ2-3; D uncertain. V was clipped by 4 bases and J by 0 bases, with 12 bases between them. The CDR3 runs 15 residues. Germline CDR1 reads SGHDT; CDR2 reads YYEEEE.

This clonotype has just a few counts. The chain uses TRBV29-1 and TRBJ2-7; D is ambiguous. The CDR3 has 12 amino acids. CDR1 and CDR2 from the germline V gene are SQVTM and ANQGSEA. V was pared by 4 bases and J by 5 bases, with 12 bases between. This chain's CDR3 is CSVGWAGDEQYF. The CDR3, as DNA: TGCAGCGTTGGCTGGGCTGGGGACGAGCAGTACTTC.

The chain joins TRBV7-9 to TRBJ2-3; TRBD2 matches 12 bases. The CDR3 is made up of 18 amino acids. Germline V gene data show CDR1 as SEHNR and CDR2 as FQNEAQ (reference sequence). With 5 bases clipped from V and 0 bases from J, the junction kept 9 bases outside the gene matches. The CDR3 loop is CASSTPSGGASSTDTQYF. CDR3 in DNA: TGTGCCAGCAGCACACCTAGCGGGGGGGCGTCGAGCACAGATACGCAGTATTTT. The variable domain in full, with the rest retrieved from reference TRBV7-9 and TRBJ2-3, is DTGVSQNPRHKITKRGQNVTFRCDPISEHNRLYWYRQTLGQGPEFLTYFQNEAQLEKSRLLSDRFSAERPKGSFSTLEIQRTEQGDSAMYLCASSTPSGGASSTDTQYFGPGTRLTVL.

This clonotype turned up a few times. The chain is built from TRBV10-3 and TRBJ2-7; TRBD1 matches 10 bases. Germline CDR1 ENHRY, CDR2 SYGVKD. Trimming removed 4 bases from V and 5 bases from J; junction bases left unmatched: 2. The CDR3 has 13 amino acids. In nucleotides, the CDR3 is TGTGCCATCAGTGCGACAGGGGGCAACGAGCAGTACGTC. Its translation: CAISATGGNEQYV.

V and J are TRBV20-1 and TRBJ2-1; TRBD2 aligns across 10 bases. The germline gives CDR1 DFQATT, CDR2 SNEGSKA (reference sequence). There are 18 residues in the CDR3. V trimming: 5 bases; J trimming: 0 bases; junction bases outside the gene matches: 13. The chain's CDR3 is CSAAGWSGGASSYNEQFF. CDR3 nucleotides: TGCAGTGCTGCAGGGTGGAGCGGGGGGGCCAGCTCCTACAATGAGCAGTTCTTC.

The chain has TRBV30 and TRBJ2-2, with D perhaps TRBD2 (6 bases). The CDR3 runs to 16 residues. CDR1 GTSNPN and CDR2 SVGIG come from the germline V gene (reference sequence). Trimming shortened V by 2 bases and J by 3 bases, and 16 bases separated the two germline ends. CDR3 sequence (DNA): TGTGCCTGGAGTAGCCCCCCGCGGGGCGACACCGGGGAGCTGTTTTTT. Amino acid sequence: CAWSSPPRGDTGELFF. Full variable domain (missing parts from reference TRBV30 and TRBJ2-2): SQTIHQWPATLVQPVGSPLSLECTVEGTSNPNLYWYRQAAGRGLQLLFYSVGIGQISSEVPQNLSASRPQDRQFILSSKKLLLSDSGFYLCAWSSPPRGDTGELFFGEGSRLTVL.

The sample holds many counts of this clonotype. The rearrangement joins TRBV20-1 to TRBJ2-1, with TRBD1 matching over 12 bases. Germline values: CDR1 DFQATT, CDR2 SNEGSKA (reference sequence). The CDR3 loop spans 13 amino acids. The trim removed 3 bases at V and 9 bases at J, leaving 3 bases unmatched. The CDR3 DNA follows: TGCAGTGCTAGTGGGACAGGGGGCACTGAGCAGTTCTTC. Protein: CSASGTGGTEQFF.

The chain employs TRBV6-2 or TRBV6-3 and TRBJ2-2, with a tentative D call TRBD2 (5 bases). This CDR3 contains 13 residues. CDR1 and CDR2 from the germline V gene are MNHEY and SVGEGT. Trimming removed 2 bases from V and 4 bases from J, with 5 bases in between. CDR3 bases: TGTGCCAGCAGTTACGCGGGCACCGGGGAGCTGTTTTTT. It yields the protein CASSYAGTGELFF.

This clonotype was found a few times. The V and J genes are TRBV5-1 and TRBJ2-5, with D possibly being TRBD2 (5 bases). Looked up from germline, CDR1 is SGHRS and CDR2 is YFSETQ. Deletions cut 1 base from V and 1 base from J, with 14 bases between. The CDR3 is 16 residues long. This CDR3 is CASSLPLAPPQETQYF. The CDR3 DNA reads TGCGCCAGCAGCTTGCCCCTAGCTCCCCCCCAAGAGACCCAGTACTTC.

J is TRBJ2-2 and V is TRBV4-1, with TRBD1 matching over 9 bases. The V gene's germline CDR1 is MGHRA and CDR2 YSYEKL. With V trimmed by 2 bases and J by 6 bases, 4 bases remained unmatched. CDR3 length: 15 amino acids. CDR3 protein: CASSQWTGEAGELFF. The DNA of the CDR3 is TGCGCCAGCAGCCAATGGACAGGGGAGGCCGGGGAGCTGTTTTTT.